What follows are 9 T cell receptor beta chains derived from one specimen sequenced in a study of regulatory T cells in long-lasting Graves disease. Noted time point: newly diagnosed GD, antithyroid drugs for less than 3 months. Preparation of the TCR library used RNA extracted from PBMCs. The authors built TCR beta libraries using iRepertoire HTBI primers and Arm-PCR of CDR3 regions. TCRdb used MiXCR to reprocess the multiplex PCR reads, holding one entry per CDR3 protein. There are 350,000 to 500,000 distinct CDR3 sequences in the sample; around 15% occur only once, and roughly a sixth lies in the top ten. The data also belong to a second study, concerning T cells in Graves' hyperthyroidism and ophthalmopathy.

The source material was peripheral blood mononuclear cells (PBMCs), sampled at new diagnosis, from a patient treated with antithyroid drugs. The receptors here all came from a woman aged 45-59 years with Graves disease.

For this clonotype: Relative to the germline gene, one junction end is altered; a read error may explain this. The chain joins TRBV27 to TRBJ1-6; 9 nucleotides align to TRBD1. CDR3 length: 16 residues. In germline, CDR1 is MNHEY, CDR2 SMNVEV (reference sequence). CDR3 amino acids: CASSLGGQGNNSPPHF. The CDR3 nucleotides are TGTGCCAGCAGTTTGGGTGGACAGGGGAATAATTCACCCCCCCACTTT.

This clonotype was found many times. J is TRBJ2-3 and V is TRBV7-9, with a possible D match to TRBD1 (6 bases). This CDR3 has 16 amino acids. V shed 0 bases and J shed 3 bases, with 13 bases lying between them. CDR1 is SEHNR, CDR2 FQNEAQ, per germline (reference sequence). The CDR3 region has the DNA TGTGCCAGCAGCTTAGCGGCCAGGGGTGTGACAGATACGCAGTATTTT. Translation: CASSLAARGVTDTQYF.

This clonotype has just a few counts. The CDR3 loop reads CASSFWGQPQHF. CDR3 nucleotides: TGTGCCAGCAGTTTTTGGGGGCAGCCCCAGCATTTT. The V gene is TRBV27, the J gene TRBJ1-5; a weak D match, TRBD1 (5 bases). This CDR3 region has 12 residues. V was shortened by 3 bases and J by 7 bases, with 7 bases between the two germline ends. CDR1 is MNHEY, CDR2 SMNVEV, per germline (reference sequence).

This clonotype showed up many times. The chain is built from TRBV18 and TRBJ2-3; D may be TRBD1 (5 bases). The CDR3 is made up of 15 amino acids. Trimming left V 1 base short and J 0 bases short, with 8 bases between. Germline V gene data show CDR1 as KGHSH and CDR2 as LQKENI. CDR3 sequence (DNA): TGTGCCAGCTCACCACAGGGGCCTAGCACAGATACGCAGTATTTT. Protein: CASSPQGPSTDTQYF.

The V call is TRBV10-3, the J call TRBJ2-7, with 7 bases that match TRBD2. J lost 6 bases, V lost 6 bases, and 5 bases had no gene match. Germline lookup yields CDR1 ENHRY and CDR2 SYGVKD. This CDR3 contains 12 residues. CDR3 sequence: CAIRGGGAEQYF. The CDR3 bases are TGTGCCATCAGGGGGGGAGGGGCCGAGCAGTACTTC.

The J gene is TRBJ2-5, the V gene TRBV2, with 9 nucleotides matching TRBD1. V shed 7 bases, J shed 4 bases, and the junction held 10 bases outside the gene matches. The germline gives CDR1 SNHLY, CDR2 FYNNEI. The CDR3 runs to 15 residues. CDR3 nucleotides: TGTGCCAGCATCCGACAGGGGGTGTCCGGAGAGACCCAGTACTTC. This encodes CASIRQGVSGETQYF.

This clonotype came up many times. V gene TRBV5-1 combines with J gene TRBJ2-7, with D hard to call. CDR1 is SGHRS and CDR2 is YFSETQ in the germline V gene. The ends were cut back, 4 bases at V and 7 bases at J, with 12 bases in the middle. There are 12 residues in the CDR3. The CDR3 coding sequence is TGCGCCAGCAGCCCGTTTCGTGGGGAGCAGTACTTC. This sequence encodes CASSPFRGEQYF.

The V and J genes are TRBV29-1 and TRBJ2-3; D gene ambiguous. Trimming stripped 5 bases from V and 1 base from J, with 13 bases between. The CDR3 loop spans 14 amino acids. From germline, CDR1 is SQVTM and CDR2 ANQGSEA. The CDR3 DNA is TGCAGCGTTCCTTCGGCGCGAGGCACAGATACGCAGTATTTT. Protein: CSVPSARGTDTQYF.

This clonotype has a count of ten or more. The chain employs TRBV12-3 or TRBV12-4 and TRBJ2-1; 10 positions match TRBD1. This CDR3 spans 15 amino acids. The V segment lost 7 bases and the J segment 4 bases; nucleotides outside the gene matches: 7. The CDR3 loop is CASNLPGQGYNEQFF. The CDR3, as DNA: TGTGCCAGCAACCTGCCGGGACAGGGGTACAATGAGCAGTTCTTC.